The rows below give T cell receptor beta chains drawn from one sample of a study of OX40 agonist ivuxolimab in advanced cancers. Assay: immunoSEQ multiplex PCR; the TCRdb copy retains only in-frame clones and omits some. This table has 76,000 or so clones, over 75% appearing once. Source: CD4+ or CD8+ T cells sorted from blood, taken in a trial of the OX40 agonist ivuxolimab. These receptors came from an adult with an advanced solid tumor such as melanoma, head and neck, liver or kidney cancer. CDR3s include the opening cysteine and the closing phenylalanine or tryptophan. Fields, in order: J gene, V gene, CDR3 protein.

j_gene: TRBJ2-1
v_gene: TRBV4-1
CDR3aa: CASSQELRGGPYNEQFF

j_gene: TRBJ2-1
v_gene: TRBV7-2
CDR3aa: CASSQGQTSYNEQFF

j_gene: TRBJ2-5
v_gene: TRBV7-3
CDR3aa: CASSPDPIDSYFTGFDQETQYF

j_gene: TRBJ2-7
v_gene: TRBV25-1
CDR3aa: CASSGAGGVWSYEQYF

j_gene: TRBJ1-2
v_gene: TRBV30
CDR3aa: CAYLRGNYGYTF

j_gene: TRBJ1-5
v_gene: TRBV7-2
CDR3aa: CASSPWARNQPQHF

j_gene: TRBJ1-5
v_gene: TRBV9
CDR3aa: CASSVGGAGQPQHF

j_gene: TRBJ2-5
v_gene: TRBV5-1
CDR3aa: CASSLAWQGLTRETQYF

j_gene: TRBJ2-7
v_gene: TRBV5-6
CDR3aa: CASSRDRFYEQYF

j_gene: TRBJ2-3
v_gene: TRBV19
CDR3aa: CASSTAQGSTDTQYF

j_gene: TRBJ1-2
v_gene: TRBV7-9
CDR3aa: CASSLHQNPGYTF

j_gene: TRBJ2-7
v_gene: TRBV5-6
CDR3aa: CASSLGRDEQYF

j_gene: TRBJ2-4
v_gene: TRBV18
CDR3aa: CASSPPWTGLNIQYF

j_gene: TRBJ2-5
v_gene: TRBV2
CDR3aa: CASSETHTSAGSKETQYF

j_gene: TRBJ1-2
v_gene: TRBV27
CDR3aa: CASSAKGDRAKNMGYTF

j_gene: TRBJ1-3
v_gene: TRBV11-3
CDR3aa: CASSSHRGWGFGSGNTIYF

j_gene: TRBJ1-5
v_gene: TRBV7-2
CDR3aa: CASSRVNSNQPQHF

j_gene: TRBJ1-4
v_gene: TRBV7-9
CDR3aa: CASSLGSGGGELFF

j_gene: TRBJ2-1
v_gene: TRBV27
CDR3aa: CASSLSRVVGEQFF

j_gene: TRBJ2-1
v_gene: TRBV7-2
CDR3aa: CASDRTGTGAYNEQFF

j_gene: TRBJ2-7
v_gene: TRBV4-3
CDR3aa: CASSPIWGSPEQYF

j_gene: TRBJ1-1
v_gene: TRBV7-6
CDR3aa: CASSHLWDTEAFF

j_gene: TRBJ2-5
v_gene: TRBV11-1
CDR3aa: CASSDRTGPETQYF

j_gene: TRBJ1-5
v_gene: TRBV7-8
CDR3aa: CASSLVEHGGEPFNQPQHF

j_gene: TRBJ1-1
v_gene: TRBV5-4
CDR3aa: CASSLGAGPNTEAFF

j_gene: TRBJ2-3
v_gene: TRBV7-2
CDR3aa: CASSPALLTDTQYF

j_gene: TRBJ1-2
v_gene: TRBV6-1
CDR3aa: CASNPQGLNYGYTF

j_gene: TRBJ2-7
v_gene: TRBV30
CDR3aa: CAWRAGAGVEQYF

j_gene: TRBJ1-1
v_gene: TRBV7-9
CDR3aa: CASSLGQMNTEAFF

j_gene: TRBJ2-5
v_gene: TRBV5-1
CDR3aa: CASSLGQGAWTQYF

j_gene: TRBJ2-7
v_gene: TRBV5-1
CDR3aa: CASSLPGTAYEQYF

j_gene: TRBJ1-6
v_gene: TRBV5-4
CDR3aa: CASSSPDVYSPLHF

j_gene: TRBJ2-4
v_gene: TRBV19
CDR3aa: CASSAQTGGNIQYF

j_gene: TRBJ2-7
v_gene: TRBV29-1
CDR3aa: CSVEEKGEQYF

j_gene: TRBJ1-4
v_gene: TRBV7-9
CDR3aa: CASSSGQGVANEKLFF